This T cell receptor (beta chain) was sequenced during a study of cytomegalovirus exposure and HLA in healthy donors. Regarding the study as a whole: The majority of TCR sequences were rare, yet some public TCRs appeared in many donors.

This clone was seen more than once but under ten times. The antigen remains unidentified. Repertoires were generated with immunoSEQ multiplex PCR, while TCRdb's copy carries only in-frame clones and drops some. The sample carries roughly 250,000 clones, around 85% recorded once. CDR1 is MDHEN, CDR2 SYDVKM, per germline. The V gene lost 8 bases and the J gene lost 1 base, with 6 bases spanning the gap. This CDR3 spans 12 amino acids. The clonotype comes from a woman in her thirties in good health and CMV-seropositive. The rearrangement uses TRBV28 and TRBJ1-5; D remains unclear. The specimen was PBMCs. The CDR3 region has the DNA TGTGCCAGCGGGAGGAGCAATCAGCCCCAGCATTTT. It yields the protein CASGRSNQPQHF.